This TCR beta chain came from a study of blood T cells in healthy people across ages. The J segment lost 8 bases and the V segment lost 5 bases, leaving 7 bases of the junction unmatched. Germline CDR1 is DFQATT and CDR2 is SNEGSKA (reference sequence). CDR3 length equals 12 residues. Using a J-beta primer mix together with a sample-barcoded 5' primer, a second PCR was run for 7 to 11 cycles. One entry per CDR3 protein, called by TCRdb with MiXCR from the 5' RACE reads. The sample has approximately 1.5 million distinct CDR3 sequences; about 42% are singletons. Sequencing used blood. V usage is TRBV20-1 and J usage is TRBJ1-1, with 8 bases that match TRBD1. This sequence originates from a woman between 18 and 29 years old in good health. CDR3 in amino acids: CSAWDRSGEAFF. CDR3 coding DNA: TGCAGTGCTTGGGACAGGTCCGGGGAAGCTTTCTTT.